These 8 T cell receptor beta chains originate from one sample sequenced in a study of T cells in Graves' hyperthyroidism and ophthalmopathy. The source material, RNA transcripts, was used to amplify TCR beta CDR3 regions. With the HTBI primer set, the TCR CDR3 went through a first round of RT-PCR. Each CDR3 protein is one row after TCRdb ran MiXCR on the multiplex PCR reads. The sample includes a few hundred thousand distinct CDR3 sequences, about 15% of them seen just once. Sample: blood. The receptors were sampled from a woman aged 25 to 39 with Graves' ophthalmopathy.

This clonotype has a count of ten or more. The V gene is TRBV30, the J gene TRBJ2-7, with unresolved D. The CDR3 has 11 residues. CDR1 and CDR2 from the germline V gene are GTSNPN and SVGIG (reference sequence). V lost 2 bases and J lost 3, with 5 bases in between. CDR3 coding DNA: TGTGCCTGGAGTCTTCTCTACGAGCAGTACTTC. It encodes CAWSLLYEQYF.

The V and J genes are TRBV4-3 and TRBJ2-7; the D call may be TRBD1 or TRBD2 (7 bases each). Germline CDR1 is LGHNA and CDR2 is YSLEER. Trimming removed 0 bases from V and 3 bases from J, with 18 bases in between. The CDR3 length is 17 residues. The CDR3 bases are TGCGCCAGCAGCCAAGACGAGGGGGCTAGGACTAGCTACGAGCAGTACTTC. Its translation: CASSQDEGARTSYEQYF.

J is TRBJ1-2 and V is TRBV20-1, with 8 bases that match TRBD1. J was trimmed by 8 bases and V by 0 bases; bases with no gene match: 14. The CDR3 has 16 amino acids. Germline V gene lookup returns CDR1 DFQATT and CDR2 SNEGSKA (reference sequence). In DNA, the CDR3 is TGCAGTGCTAGAGAGACAGGGGAGCAGGAATGGGACGGCTACACCTTC. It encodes CSARETGEQEWDGYTF.

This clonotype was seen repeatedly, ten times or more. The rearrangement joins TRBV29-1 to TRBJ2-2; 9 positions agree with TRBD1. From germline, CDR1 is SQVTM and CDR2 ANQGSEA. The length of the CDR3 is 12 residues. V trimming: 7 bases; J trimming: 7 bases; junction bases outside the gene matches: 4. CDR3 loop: CSGDRANGELFF. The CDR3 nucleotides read TGCAGCGGGGACAGGGCTAACGGGGAGCTGTTTTTT.

CDR3 DNA: TGTGCCAGCAGCCAACGGGCTAGCGGGAGGGACACCGGGGAGCTGTTTTTT. Translation gives CASSQRASGRDTGELFF. The chain couples TRBV7-2 to TRBJ2-2; TRBD2 agrees at 12 bases. Trimming at V came to 5 bases and at J to 3 bases, leaving 7 bases not matched to a gene. The CDR3 is made up of 17 amino acids. The germline V gene encodes CDR1 SGHTA and CDR2 FQGNSA.

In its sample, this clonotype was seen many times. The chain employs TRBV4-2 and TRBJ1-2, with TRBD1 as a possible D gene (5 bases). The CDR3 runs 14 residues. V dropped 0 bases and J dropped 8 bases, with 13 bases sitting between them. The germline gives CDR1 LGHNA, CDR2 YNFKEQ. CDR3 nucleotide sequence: TGTGCCAGCAGCCAAGACCACGGGACTGGAGGCTACACCTTC. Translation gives CASSQDHGTGGYTF.

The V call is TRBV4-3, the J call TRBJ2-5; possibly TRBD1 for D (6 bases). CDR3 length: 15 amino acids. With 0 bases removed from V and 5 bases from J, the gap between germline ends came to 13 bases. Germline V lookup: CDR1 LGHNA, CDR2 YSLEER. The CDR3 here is CASSQDVRGGETQYF. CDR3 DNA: TGCGCCAGCAGCCAAGATGTCAGGGGTGGCGAGACCCAGTACTTC.

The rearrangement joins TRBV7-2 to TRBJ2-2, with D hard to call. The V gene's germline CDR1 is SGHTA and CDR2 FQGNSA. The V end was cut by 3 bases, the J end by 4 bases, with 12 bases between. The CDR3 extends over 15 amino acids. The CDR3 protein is CASSLGSFVTGELFF. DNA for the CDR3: TGTGCCAGCAGCTTGGGGTCCTTTGTCACCGGGGAGCTGTTTTTT.